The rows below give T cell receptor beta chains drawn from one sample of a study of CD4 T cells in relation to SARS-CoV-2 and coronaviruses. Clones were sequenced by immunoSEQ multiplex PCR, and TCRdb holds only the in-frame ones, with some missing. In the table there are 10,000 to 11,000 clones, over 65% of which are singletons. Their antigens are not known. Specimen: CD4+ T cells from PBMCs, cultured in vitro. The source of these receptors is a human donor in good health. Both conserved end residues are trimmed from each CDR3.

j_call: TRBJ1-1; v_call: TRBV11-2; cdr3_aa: ASSFDPYTEAF
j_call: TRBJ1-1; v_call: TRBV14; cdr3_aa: ASSQVVGPGDTEAF
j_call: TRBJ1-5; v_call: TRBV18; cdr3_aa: ASSPSGSSQPQH
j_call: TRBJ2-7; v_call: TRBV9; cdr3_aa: ASSEGDRGLYEQY
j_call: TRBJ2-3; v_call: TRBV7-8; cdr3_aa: ASSKNEVTDTQY
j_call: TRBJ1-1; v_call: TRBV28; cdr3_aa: ASSENRDDTEAF
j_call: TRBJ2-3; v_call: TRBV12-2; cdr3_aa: ASCLAGVADTQY
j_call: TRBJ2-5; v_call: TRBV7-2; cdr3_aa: ASSLGGGKETQY
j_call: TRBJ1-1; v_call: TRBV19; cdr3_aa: ASSILQGGTTEAF
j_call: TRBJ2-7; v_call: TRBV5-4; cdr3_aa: ASSSAAGIPYEQY
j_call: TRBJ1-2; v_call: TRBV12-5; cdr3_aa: ASGRGGGLYT
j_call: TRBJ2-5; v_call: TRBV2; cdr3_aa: ASSALAGPQETQY
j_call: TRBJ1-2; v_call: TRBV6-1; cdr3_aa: ASSEIDRGYGYT
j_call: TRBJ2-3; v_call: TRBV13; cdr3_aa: ASSSGGMVTTDTQY
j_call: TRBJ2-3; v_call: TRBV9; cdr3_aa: ASQQGWATDTQY
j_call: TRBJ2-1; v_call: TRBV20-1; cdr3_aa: SARFGSEQF
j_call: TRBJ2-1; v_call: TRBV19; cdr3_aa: AASGRLGNEQF
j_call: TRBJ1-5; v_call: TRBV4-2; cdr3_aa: ASSQESEGAFQPQH
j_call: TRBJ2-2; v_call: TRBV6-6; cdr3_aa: ASSYLPADTGELF
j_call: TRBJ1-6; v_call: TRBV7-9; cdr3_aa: ASSLPSGGTGWNSPLH
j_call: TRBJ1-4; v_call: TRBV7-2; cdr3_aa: ASSLPGPPEKLF
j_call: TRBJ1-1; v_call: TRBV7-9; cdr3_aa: ASSSRDWPGTEAF
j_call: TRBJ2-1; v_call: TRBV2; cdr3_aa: ASSEALVAGNEQF
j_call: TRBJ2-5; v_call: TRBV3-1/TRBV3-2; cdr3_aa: ASSPRLAGALETQY
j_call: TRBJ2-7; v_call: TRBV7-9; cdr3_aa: ASSPQRGRIYEQY
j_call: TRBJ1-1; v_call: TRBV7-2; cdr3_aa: ASSSAGIIEAF
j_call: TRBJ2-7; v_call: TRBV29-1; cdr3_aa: SVLTSFTGSPYEQY
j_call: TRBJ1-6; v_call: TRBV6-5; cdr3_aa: ATWDREGNSPLH
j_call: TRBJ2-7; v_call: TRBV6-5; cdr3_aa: ASRLAGGETYEQY
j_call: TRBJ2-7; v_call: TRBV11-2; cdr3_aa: ASSSRQGAFSYEQY
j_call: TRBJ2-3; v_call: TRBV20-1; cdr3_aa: SASDEGLARDTQY
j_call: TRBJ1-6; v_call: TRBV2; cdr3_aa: ASRETGGENSPLH
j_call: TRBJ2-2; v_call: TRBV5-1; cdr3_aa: ASTTLGTGDTGELF